This is a list of T cell receptor beta chains from one sample in a study of beta chain features in type 1 diabetes. The protocol was immunoSEQ multiplex PCR, while the TCRdb copy is restricted to in-frame clones and leaves out a portion. The profile shows hundreds of thousands of clones, about a sixth of them singletons. Material: naive CD4+ T cells from blood. All receptors derive from a man aged 18-30 years in good health. The CDR3 runs from the conserved cysteine through the conserved F or W. The D gene is left open where the match is weak. The size of a clone is reported for some rows only, either as once, few or many, or as a class for expanded clones.

NA,NA,TRBV5-1,TRBJ2-1,CASSGVEIYNEQFF,TGCGCCAGCAGCGGCGTTGAGATCTACAATGAGCAGTTCTTC
NA,few,TRBV5-1,TRBJ2-1,CASSLSAYNEQFF,TGCGCCAGCAGCTTGAGTGCCTACAATGAGCAGTTCTTC
NA,few,TRBV7-2,TRBJ1-2,CASSFNRNGYTF,TGTGCCAGCAGCTTCAACAGAAATGGCTACACCTTC
TRBD1,NA,TRBV7-2,TRBJ1-2,CASSPDRGAGYTF,TGTGCCAGCAGCCCCGACAGGGGTGCAGGCTACACCTTC
NA,few,TRBV19,TRBJ1-1,CASSKNTEAFF,TGTGCCAGTAGTAAAAACACTGAAGCTTTCTTT
NA,NA,TRBV6-5,TRBJ1-2,CASSRPSGASYGYTF,TGTGCCAGCAGCCGTCCCTCAGGGGCTAGCTATGGCTACACCTTC
NA,NA,TRBV29-1,TRBJ1-1,CSVGEGEAFF,TGCAGCGTCGGGGAGGGGGAAGCTTTCTTT
NA,NA,TRBV27,TRBJ1-2,CASSFIRGMGGYTF,TGTGCCAGCAGTTTCATTCGGGGGATGGGTGGCTACACCTTC
NA,NA,TRBV7-9,TRBJ2-7,CASSLAGSKWGEQYF,TGTGCCAGCAGCTTGGCCGGGTCCAAGTGGGGTGAGCAGTACTTC
NA,NA,TRBV5-4,TRBJ1-2,CASSFPDGALYGYTF,TGTGCCAGCAGCTTCCCCGATGGCGCGCTTTATGGCTACACCTTC
NA,NA,TRBV9,TRBJ2-2,CASSVLGYTGELFF,TGTGCCAGCAGCGTACTAGGGTACACCGGGGAGCTGTTTTTT
NA,NA,TRBV29-1,TRBJ1-1,CSVEVGGRNTEAFF,TGCAGCGTTGAGGTAGGGGGTAGGAACACTGAAGCTTTCTTT
TRBD2,NA,TRBV28,TRBJ2-4,CASSLSGSARSNAKNIQYF,TGTGCCAGCAGCCTTAGCGGGAGCGCCCGATCTAATGCCAAAAACATTCAGTACTTC
TRBD1,few,TRBV5-1,TRBJ2-7,CASSLGWSSATGKDEQYF,TGCGCCAGCAGCTTGGGGTGGTCGTCCGCGACAGGGAAGGACGAGCAGTACTTC
NA,NA,TRBV6-5,TRBJ2-3,CASSYSMFVGFDTQYF,TGTGCCAGCAGTTACTCGATGTTCGTGGGCTTCGATACGCAGTATTTT
NA,NA,TRBV10-3,TRBJ2-2,CAIRPNSNTGELFF,TGTGCCATCAGGCCCAATTCGAACACCGGGGAGCTGTTTTTT
NA,few,TRBV7-3,TRBJ1-1,CASSLKSGGTEAFF,TGTGCCAGCAGCTTAAAATCTGGGGGCACTGAAGCTTTCTTT
TRBD2,NA,TRBV7-2,TRBJ2-3,CASSLSPWIAGEQYF,TGTGCCAGCAGCTTATCCCCCTGGATAGCGGGAGAGCAGTATTTT
NA,NA,TRBV7-3,TRBJ2-6,CASSLTKDPGANVLTF,TGTGCCAGCAGCTTAACGAAGGACCCTGGGGCCAACGTCCTGACTTTC
NA,few,TRBV2,TRBJ2-3,CASSTTDTQYF,TGTGCCAGCAGTACCACAGATACGCAGTATTTT
NA,few,TRBV7-2,TRBJ2-3,CASSLHTNTQYF,TGTGCCAGCAGCTTACACACCAATACGCAGTATTTT
TRBD1,few,TRBV27,TRBJ1-1,CASRSGTGGFVTEAFF,TGTGCCAGCAGGTCGGGGACAGGGGGGTTTGTCACTGAAGCTTTCTTT
NA,few,TRBV10-3,TRBJ2-1,CAISEGRIGQQFF,TGTGCCATCAGTGAAGGTCGTATTGGGCAGCAGTTCTTC